A single T cell receptor beta chain is shown here with its context. All patients were mismatch repair deficient, assessed by either PCR or immunohistochemistry. TCR sequencing covered three patients who responded to pembrolizumab. The sample is drawn from a study of PD-1 blockade in mismatch repair-deficient tumors. On the study more broadly: All were previously treated, progressing patients with 11 to 13 mismatch repair-deficient cancer types.

This CDR3 spans 13 amino acids. The germline gives CDR1 SGHRS, CDR2 YFSETQ. The V end was cut by 7 bases, the J end by 3 bases, with 10 bases between. The repertoire was sequenced with immunoSEQ multiplex PCR; TCRdb's copy has only in-frame clones and lacks some. Among about 130,000 clones listed, roughly 90% were seen once. The sequence came from an adult with mismatch repair-deficient cancer. V usage is TRBV5-1 and J usage is TRBJ2-2; perhaps TRBD2 as D (7 bases). Source: peripheral blood, taken just under 74 weeks after starting pembrolizumab. CDR3 protein: CASGEGDTGELFF. The CDR3 nucleotides are TGCGCCAGCGGGGAGGGGGACACCGGGGAGCTGTTTTTT.